The TCR beta chain under discussion was sequenced for a study of T cells in Graves' hyperthyroidism and ophthalmopathy. Study-level results: The majority of expanded thyroid clonotypes above 0.001 also appeared in blood.

RNA transcripts gave rise to amplified TCR beta CDR3 regions. An initial round of RT-PCR targeting the TCR CDR3 relied on the HTBI primer set. MiXCR, run by TCRdb on the multiplex PCR reads, gives a single entry per CDR3 protein. The data hold just under 750,000 distinct CDR3 sequences, with approximately 36% observed a single time. V dropped 3 bases and J dropped 2 bases, with 13 bases sitting between them. Germline lookup yields CDR1 SGHDT and CDR2 YYEEEE. This CDR3 is 15 amino acids long. Orbital computed tomography and thyroid ultrasound, together with serum TRAb and thyroxine and clinical symptoms, were used for diagnoses. Regarding this clonotype: Its target is not known.

The material sequenced was blood. The origin of this receptor is a woman between 40 and 55 years old with Graves' hyperthyroidism. V usage is TRBV5-6 and J usage is TRBJ2-3; D might be TRBD1 or TRBD2, each matching 5 bases. In DNA form, the CDR3 reads TGTGCCAGCAGCTCATCGGGACCCACCACAGATACGCAGTATTTT. It codes for CASSSSGPTTDTQYF.